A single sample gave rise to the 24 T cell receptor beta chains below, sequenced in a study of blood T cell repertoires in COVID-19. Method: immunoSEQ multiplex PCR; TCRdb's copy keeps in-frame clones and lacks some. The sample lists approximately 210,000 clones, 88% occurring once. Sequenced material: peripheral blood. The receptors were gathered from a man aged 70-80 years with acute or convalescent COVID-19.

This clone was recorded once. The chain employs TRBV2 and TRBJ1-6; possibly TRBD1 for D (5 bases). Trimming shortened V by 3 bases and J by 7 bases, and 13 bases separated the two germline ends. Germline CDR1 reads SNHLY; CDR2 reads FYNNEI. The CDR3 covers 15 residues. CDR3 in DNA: TGTGCCAGCAGTGACCGTCGACAGTACAATTCACCCCTCCACTTT. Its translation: CASSDRRQYNSPLHF.

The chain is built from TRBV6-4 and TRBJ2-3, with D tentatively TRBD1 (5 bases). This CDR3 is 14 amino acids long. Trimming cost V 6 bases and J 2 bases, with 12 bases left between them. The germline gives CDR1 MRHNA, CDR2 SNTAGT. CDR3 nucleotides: TGTGCCAGCAGGACAGATACTTTCACAGATACGCAGTATTTT. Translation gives CASRTDTFTDTQYF.

CDR3 nucleotides: TGTGCCAGTAGTATACTAGCGGGAGTTGGCACAGATACGCAGTATTTT. The encoded protein is CASSILAGVGTDTQYF. This chain links TRBV19 with TRBJ2-3; 10 bases are a match to TRBD2. The CDR3 covers 16 residues. J was trimmed by 1 base and V by 2 bases; bases with no gene match: 3. Germline CDR1 is LNHDA and CDR2 is SQIVND (reference sequence).

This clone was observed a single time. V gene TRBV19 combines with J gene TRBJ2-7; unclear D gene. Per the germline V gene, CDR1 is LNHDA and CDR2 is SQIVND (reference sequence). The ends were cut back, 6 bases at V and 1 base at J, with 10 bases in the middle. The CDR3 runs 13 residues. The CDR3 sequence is CASSQQRSYEQYF. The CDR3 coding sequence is TGTGCCAGTAGCCAACAGAGATCCTACGAGCAGTACTTC.

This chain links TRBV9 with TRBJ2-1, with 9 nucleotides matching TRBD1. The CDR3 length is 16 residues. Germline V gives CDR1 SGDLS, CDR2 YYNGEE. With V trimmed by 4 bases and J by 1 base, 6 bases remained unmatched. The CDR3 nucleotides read TGTGCCAGCAGCCCCACAGGGGGCTTGTCCTACAATGAGCAGTTCTTC. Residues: CASSPTGGLSYNEQFF.

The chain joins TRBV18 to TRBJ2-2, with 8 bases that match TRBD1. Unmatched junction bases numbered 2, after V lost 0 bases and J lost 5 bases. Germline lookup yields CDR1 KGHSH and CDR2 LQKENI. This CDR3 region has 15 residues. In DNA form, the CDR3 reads TGTGCCAGCTCACCACCCAGGGGGCTAACCGGGGAGCTGTTTTTT. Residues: CASSPPRGLTGELFF.

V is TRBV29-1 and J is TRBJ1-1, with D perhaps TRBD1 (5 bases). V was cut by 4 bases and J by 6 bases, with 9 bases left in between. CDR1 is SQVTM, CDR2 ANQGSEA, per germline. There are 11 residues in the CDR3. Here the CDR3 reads CSVGQGAEAFF. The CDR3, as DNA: TGCAGCGTTGGGCAGGGCGCTGAAGCTTTCTTT. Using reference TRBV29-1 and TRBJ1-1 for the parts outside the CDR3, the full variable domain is SAVISQKPSRDICQRGTSLTIQCQVDSQVTMMFWYRQQPGQSLTLIATANQGSEATYESGFVIDKFPISRPNLTFSTLTVSNMSPEDSSIYLCSVGQGAEAFFGQGTRLTVV.

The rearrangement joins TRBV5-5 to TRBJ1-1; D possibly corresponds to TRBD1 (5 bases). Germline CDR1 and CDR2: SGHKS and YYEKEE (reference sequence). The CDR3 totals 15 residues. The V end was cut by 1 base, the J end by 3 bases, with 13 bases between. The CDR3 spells CASSLNWGGDTEAFF. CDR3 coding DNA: TGTGCCAGCAGCTTGAATTGGGGAGGGGACACTGAAGCTTTCTTT. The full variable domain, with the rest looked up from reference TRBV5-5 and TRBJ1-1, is DAGVTQSPTHLIKTRGQQVTLRCSPISGHKSVSWYQQVLGQGPQFIFQYYEKEERGRGNFPDRFSARQFPNYSSELNVNALLLGDSALYLCASSLNWGGDTEAFFGQGTRLTVV.

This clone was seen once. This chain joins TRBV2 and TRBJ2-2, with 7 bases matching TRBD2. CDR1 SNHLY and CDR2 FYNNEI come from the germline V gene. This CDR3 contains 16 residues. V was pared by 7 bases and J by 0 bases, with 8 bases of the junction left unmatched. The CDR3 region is CASTLLAPANTGELFF. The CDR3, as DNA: TGTGCCAGCACCCTACTAGCGCCCGCGAACACCGGGGAGCTGTTTTTT.

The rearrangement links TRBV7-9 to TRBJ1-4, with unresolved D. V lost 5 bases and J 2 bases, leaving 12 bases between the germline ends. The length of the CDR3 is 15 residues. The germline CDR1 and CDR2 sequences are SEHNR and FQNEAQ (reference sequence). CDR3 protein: CASSPVSGTNEKLFF. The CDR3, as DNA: TGTGCCAGCAGCCCTGTATCGGGTACTAATGAAAAACTGTTTTTT.

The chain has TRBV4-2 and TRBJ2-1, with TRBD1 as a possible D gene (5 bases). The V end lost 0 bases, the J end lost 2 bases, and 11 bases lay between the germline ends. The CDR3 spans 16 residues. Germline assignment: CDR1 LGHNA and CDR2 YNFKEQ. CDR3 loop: CASSQDWQGAYNEQFF. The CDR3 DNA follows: TGTGCCAGCAGCCAAGATTGGCAGGGTGCCTACAATGAGCAGTTCTTC.

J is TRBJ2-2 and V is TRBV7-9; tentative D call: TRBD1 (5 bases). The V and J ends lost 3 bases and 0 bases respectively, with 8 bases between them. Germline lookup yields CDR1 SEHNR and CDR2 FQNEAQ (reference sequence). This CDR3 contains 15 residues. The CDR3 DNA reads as TGTGCCAGCAGCTTCAGGGAAACGAACACCGGGGAGCTGTTTTTT. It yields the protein CASSFRETNTGELFF.

The CDR3 region is CASSFVGRSTDTQYF. The CDR3 bases are TGTGCCAGCAGCTTCGTTGGGAGGAGCACAGATACGCAGTATTTT. The chain has TRBV9 and TRBJ2-3; D possibly corresponds to TRBD2 (6 bases). Trimming pared 4 bases from V and 0 bases from J, leaving 12 bases between. The CDR3 loop spans 15 amino acids. Germline values: CDR1 SGDLS, CDR2 YYNGEE. Full variable domain (missing parts from reference TRBV9 and TRBJ2-3): DSGVTQTPKHLITATGQRVTLRCSPRSGDLSVYWYQQSLDQGLQFLIQYYNGEERAKGNILERFSAQQFPDLHSELNLSSLELGDSALYFCASSFVGRSTDTQYFGPGTRLTVL.

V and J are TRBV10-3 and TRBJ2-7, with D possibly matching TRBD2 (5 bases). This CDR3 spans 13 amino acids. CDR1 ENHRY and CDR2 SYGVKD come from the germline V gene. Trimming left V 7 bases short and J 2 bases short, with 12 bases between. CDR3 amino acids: CAITVEGTYEQYF. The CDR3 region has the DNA TGTGCCATCACCGTAGAGGGAACCTACGAGCAGTACTTC.

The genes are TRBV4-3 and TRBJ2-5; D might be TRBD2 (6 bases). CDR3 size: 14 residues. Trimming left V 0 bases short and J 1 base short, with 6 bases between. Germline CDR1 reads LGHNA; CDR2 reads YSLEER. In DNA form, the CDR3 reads TGCGCCAGCAGCCAAGAAGCGGGCCAAGAGACCCAGTACTTC. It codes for CASSQEAGQETQYF.

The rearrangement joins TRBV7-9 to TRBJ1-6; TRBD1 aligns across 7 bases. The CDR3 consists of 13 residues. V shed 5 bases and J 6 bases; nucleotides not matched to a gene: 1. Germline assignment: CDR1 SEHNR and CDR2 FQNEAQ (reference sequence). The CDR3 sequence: CASSRDSNSPLHF. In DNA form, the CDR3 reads TGTGCCAGCAGCCGGGACAGTAATTCACCCCTCCACTTT.

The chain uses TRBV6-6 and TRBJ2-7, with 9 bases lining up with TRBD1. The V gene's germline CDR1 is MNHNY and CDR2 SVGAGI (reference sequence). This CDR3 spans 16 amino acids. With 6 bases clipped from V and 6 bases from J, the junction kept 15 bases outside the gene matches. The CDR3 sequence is CASRSDGGTGSAEQYF. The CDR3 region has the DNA TGTGCCAGCAGATCAGACGGCGGGACAGGGTCGGCCGAGCAGTACTTC.

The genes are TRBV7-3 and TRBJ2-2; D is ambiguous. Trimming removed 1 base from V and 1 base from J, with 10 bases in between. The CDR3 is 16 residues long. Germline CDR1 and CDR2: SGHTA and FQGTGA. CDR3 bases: TGTGCCAGCAGCTTAAGTACACCACGGAACACCGGGGAGCTGTTTTTT. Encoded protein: CASSLSTPRNTGELFF.

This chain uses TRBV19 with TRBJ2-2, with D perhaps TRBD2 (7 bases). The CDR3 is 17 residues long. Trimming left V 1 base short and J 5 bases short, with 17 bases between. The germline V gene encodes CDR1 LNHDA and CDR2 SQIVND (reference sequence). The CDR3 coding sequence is TGTGCCAGTAGTATAGTACGGGGGGCGAGGAATACCGGGGAGCTGTTTTTT. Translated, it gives CASSIVRGARNTGELFF.

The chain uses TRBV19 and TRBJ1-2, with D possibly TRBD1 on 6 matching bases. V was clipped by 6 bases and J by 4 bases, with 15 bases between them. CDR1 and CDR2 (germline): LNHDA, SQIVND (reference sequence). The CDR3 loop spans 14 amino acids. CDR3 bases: TGTGCCAGTAGGGACGGGGGGGCTGGCTATGGCTACACCTTC. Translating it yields CASRDGGAGYGYTF.

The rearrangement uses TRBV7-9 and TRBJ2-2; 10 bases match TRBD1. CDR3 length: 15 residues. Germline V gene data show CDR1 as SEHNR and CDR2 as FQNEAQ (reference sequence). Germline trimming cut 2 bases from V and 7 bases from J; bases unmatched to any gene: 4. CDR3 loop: CASSLRDRGHGELFF. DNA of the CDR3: TGTGCCAGCAGCTTACGGGACAGGGGTCACGGGGAGCTGTTTTTT.

The CDR3 coding sequence is TGTGCCAGCAGCCATCCTTCAGGGTCACTTACCTACGAGCAGTACTTC. This codes for CASSHPSGSLTYEQYF. This rearrangement joins TRBV4-2 to TRBJ2-7, with D possibly TRBD1 on 5 matching bases. Per germline, CDR1 LGHNA and CDR2 YNFKEQ. There are 16 residues in the CDR3. With 3 bases removed from V and 2 bases from J, the gap between germline ends came to 17 bases.

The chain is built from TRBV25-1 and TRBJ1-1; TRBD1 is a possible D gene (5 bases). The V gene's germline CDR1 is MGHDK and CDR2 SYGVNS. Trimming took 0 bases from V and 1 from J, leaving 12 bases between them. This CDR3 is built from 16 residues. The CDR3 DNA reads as TGTGCCAGCAGTGAATATGGTCGAACAGGGAACACTGAAGCTTTCTTT. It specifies CASSEYGRTGNTEAFF.

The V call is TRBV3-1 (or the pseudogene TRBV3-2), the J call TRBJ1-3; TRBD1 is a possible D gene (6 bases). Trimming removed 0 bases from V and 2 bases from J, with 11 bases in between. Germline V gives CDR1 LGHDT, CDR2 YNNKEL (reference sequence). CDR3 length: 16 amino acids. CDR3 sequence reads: CASSQEGAATGNTIYF. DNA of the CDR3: TGTGCCAGCAGCCAAGAGGGGGCGGCGACTGGAAACACCATATATTTT.